This TCR beta chain was profiled in a study of CD8 T cells in ankylosing spondylitis. TCRdb reprocessed the 5' RACE reads with MiXCR, giving one entry per CDR3 protein. The sample yields approximately 340,000 distinct CDR3 sequences, about 15% seen once. There are 18 residues in the CDR3. Germline V lookup: CDR1 DFQATT, CDR2 SNEGSKA (reference sequence). The V segment lost 4 bases and the J segment 5 bases; nucleotides outside the gene matches: 16. This clonotype was seen a handful of times. Sequencing was carried out using blood, either unsorted or a sorted T cell fraction (not recorded which). This chain connects TRBV20-1 to TRBJ2-1; 11 bases map to TRBD2. This receptor was obtained from a male donor with ankylosing spondylitis or in good health (not recorded which). This CDR3 is CSAKGQERLAGPDNEQFF. DNA for the CDR3: TGCAGTGCTAAGGGCCAGGAACGACTAGCGGGGCCGGACAATGAGCAGTTCTTC.